Shown below are 9 T cell receptor beta chains from a single sample sequenced in a study of cytomegalovirus exposure and HLA in healthy donors. Vbeta (60) and Jbeta (13) primers were used in the PCR. TCRdb's table, derived via immunoSEQ multiplex PCR, lists solely in-frame clones and lacks some. The top ten clones hold 5.2% of a sample with 100,000 or so clones, around 81% of them seen once. The sequencing sample was made of PBMCs. The receptor set was obtained from a man aged 35 to 55 in good health and CMV-seropositive.

The V gene is TRBV9, the J gene TRBJ1-2; D may be TRBD1 (6 bases). The V and J ends lost 0 bases and 4 bases respectively, with 7 bases between them. The CDR3 has 13 amino acids. CDR1 and CDR2 from the germline V gene are SGDLS and YYNGEE. Here the CDR3 DNA reads TGTGCCAGCAGCGTAGGGGACATCTATGGCTACACCTTC. As protein: CASSVGDIYGYTF.

The chain employs TRBV18 and TRBJ2-7, with D tentatively TRBD1 (6 bases). Deletions cut 2 bases from V and 0 bases from J, with 11 bases between. Germline V gene data show CDR1 as KGHSH and CDR2 as LQKENI. The CDR3 length is 15 residues. The CDR3 here is CASSPSAGDSYEQYF. The CDR3 DNA sequence: TGTGCCAGCTCACCATCGGCAGGGGACTCCTACGAGCAGTACTTC.

V usage is TRBV19 and J usage is TRBJ2-3; D possibly corresponds to TRBD2 (6 bases). The CDR3 consists of 15 residues. Trimming removed 8 bases from V and 2 bases from J, with 17 bases in between. CDR1 is LNHDA, CDR2 SQIVND, per germline (reference sequence). CDR3 DNA sequence: TGTGCCAGTGTTCCAGGAGGGAGCTTCACAGATACGCAGTATTTT. Its protein product is CASVPGGSFTDTQYF.

The chain carries TRBV28 and TRBJ1-1, with 8 nucleotides matching TRBD1. This CDR3 has 17 amino acids. In germline, CDR1 is MDHEN, CDR2 SYDVKM. After removal of 3 bases from V and 6 bases from J, the junction contained 15 bases not matched to a gene. CDR3 sequence: CASSFQLTGVSRAEAFF. CDR3 DNA: TGTGCCAGCAGTTTCCAACTGACAGGGGTTAGTCGGGCTGAAGCTTTCTTT.

J is TRBJ2-5 and V is TRBV5-4; D is unclear. The DNA end is a closer match to TRBJ2-7, so the J assignment may be wrong. This CDR3 spans 12 amino acids. CDR1 SGHNT and CDR2 YYREEE come from the germline V gene (reference sequence). CDR3 sequence reads: CASSFNSYEQYF. DNA for the CDR3: TGTGCCAGCAGCTTTAACTCCTACGAGCAGTACTTC.

J is TRBJ2-1 and V is TRBV7-2, with unresolved D. From germline, CDR1 is SGHTA and CDR2 FQGNSA. Trimming removed 3 bases at V and 0 bases at J, with 9 bases between. The CDR3 is made up of 15 amino acids. As DNA, the CDR3 is TGTGCCAGCAGCTTGGCCTCCAGCTCCTACAATGAGCAGTTCTTC. Translated, it gives CASSLASSSYNEQFF.

The chain uses TRBV5-4 and TRBJ2-1; a weak D match, TRBD2 (6 bases). The CDR3 covers 16 residues. Germline loops: CDR1 SGHNT, CDR2 YYREEE (reference sequence). V shed 0 bases and J shed 0 bases, with 10 bases lying between them. CDR3: CASSLGGSGSYNEQFF. The CDR3 coding sequence is TGTGCCAGCAGCTTGGGGGGTAGCGGCTCCTACAATGAGCAGTTCTTC. The entire variable domain, with the rest obtained from reference TRBV5-4 and TRBJ2-1, is as follows: ETGVTQSPTHLIKTRGQQVTLRCSSQSGHNTVSWYQQALGQGPQFIFQYYREEENGRGNFPPRFSGLQFPNYSSELNVNALELDDSALYLCASSLGGSGSYNEQFFGPGTRLTVL.

The chain has TRBV7-2 and TRBJ1-5; D gene unclear. Trimming removed 3 bases from V and 1 base from J, with 10 bases in between. The CDR3 contains 15 residues. Per germline, CDR1 SGHTA and CDR2 FQGNSA. CDR3 coding DNA: TGTGCCAGCAGCTTTTCCCCTGTGAGCAATCAGCCCCAGCATTTT. It yields the protein CASSFSPVSNQPQHF.

The rearrangement links TRBV9 to TRBJ2-3, with D perhaps matching TRBD1 (6 bases). CDR1 and CDR2 (germline): SGDLS, YYNGEE. The CDR3 extends over 14 amino acids. The V gene lost 4 bases and the J gene lost 6 bases, with 15 bases spanning the gap. DNA of the CDR3: TGTGCCAGCAGCCCTCGACAGGCGCCCGATACGCAGTATTTT. This encodes CASSPRQAPDTQYF.